This paragraph reports one T cell receptor (beta chain). Its antigen remains unidentified. No base quality values were provided; no much bigger clone lies one nucleotide off. RNA was extracted using the RNeasy kit, and about 0.45 to 1 ug of the RNA was reverse transcribed with random hexamers. The immunoSEQ multiplex PCR assay, which covers 54 Vbeta and 13 Jbeta segments, was used to amplify TCR beta CDR3 regions. To correct PCR amplification bias, a synthetic template baseline was used for both primer optimization and computational correction. The study's own analysis went as follows. Reads were annotated to V, D and J genes according to IMGT and were analyzed with immunoSEQ Analyzer, with only productive sequences retained. To calculate clonality, Shannon entropy was normalized by log2 of the number of productive unique sequences and then subtracted from one. Public and private clones were assessed among the 100 most prevalent clones of each patient and control. A clone was defined as Susac-specific if it was absent from the healthy and MS cohorts, from around 960 published viral clones and from other ImmuneACCESS disease sequences. TCRdb's own reprocessing of the public reads used fastp at Q25 and MiXCR and kept productive beta chains. When rows share a CDR3 protein, they turn into one entry using the most common DNA and genes. What appears here as the V and J calls and clone size reflects TCRdb's work, not the paper's. The sample includes a few hundred thousand distinct CDR3 sequences, with 93% observed a single time. Of the sample, around 0.067% falls within the top ten clones.

Peripheral blood CD8+ and CD4+ T cells from healthy donors, Susac syndrome patients and multiple sclerosis patients were profiled using high-throughput TCR beta sequencing. The multiple sclerosis controls were treatment-naive patients whose relapsing-remitting disease, either stable or active, fulfilled the revised McDonald criteria. Bulk CD8+ and CD4+ T cells were purified by magnetic negative isolation, while CD8+ TEMRA cells were enriched using FACS. Blood was drawn into EDTA tubes, processed within 24 hours, and PBMCs were isolated by density gradient centrifugation. PBMCs destined for TCR sequencing were cryopreserved in liquid nitrogen and later thawed in a 37 °C water bath. Purity of sorted or isolated CD4+, CD8+ and CD8+ TEMRA cells was at least 90%. This entry is derived from a study of CD8 T cells in Susac syndrome (dated by TCRdb to about 2019). For the wider study: Repertoire sequencing was used to test whether CD8+ T cell activation and differentiation in Susac syndrome was antigen driven. The study at large found these results: The number of individuals in the TCR sequencing and HLA analysis was acknowledged as relatively small.

The germline V gene encodes CDR1 DFQATT and CDR2 SNEGSKA (reference sequence). The CDR3 runs 14 residues from the cysteine to the phenylalanine. The read is trimmed to its CDR3 DNA, 42 bases read in frame from base 1. V has 3 bases trimmed and J has 2 bases trimmed; junction bases matching no gene number 4. Sequencing used CD4+ T cells from PBMCs. The receptor was isolated from a human donor with multiple sclerosis. This receptor chain uses TRBV20-1 and TRBJ2-5; 9 nucleotides in the junction match TRBD2. The nucleotide sequence is TGCAGTGCTAGCGGCAGCGGGGGGCAAGAGACCCAGTACTTC. It is translated as CSASGSGGQETQYF.